This entry describes one T cell receptor beta chain. Its antigen has not been determined. The source of the sample is a study of T cells expressing NK-cell markers (dated by TCRdb to 2019 to 2021). About the full investigation: In sorted CD3+CD56+NKG2C+, CD3+CD56+NKG2C- and CD3+CD56-NKG2C+ T-cell subsets from about eight donors, TCR beta-chain repertoires were profiled. The eight sequenced donors were randomly selected healthy volunteers, three men and five women. Seven of the eight sequenced donors were HCMV-seropositive and one was HCMV-seronegative. The libraries were sequenced on Illumina HiSeq 2000/2500, MiSeq or NextSeq, producing 2 x 150 bp reads.

The paper as a whole reports these results and caveats: In six donors, the dominant CD3+CD56+NKG2C+ clonotypes were among the top 10 CD8+ clonotypes and accounted for about 1.0-7.5% of CD8+ T cells. Those dominant clonotypes were again the most abundant among CD3+CD56-NKG2C+ cells in a handful of donors, at about 25-60.1%. Whether the expanded NKG2C-expressing T cell clones were specific for HCMV antigens was left unclear.

These reads were obtained on an Illumina HiSeq 2000. 5'RACE template switching, by which a universal primer site and unique molecular identifiers were added, was used to make TCR beta cDNA libraries. Synthesis of cDNA was primed from the TCR beta constant segment and was followed by two consecutive PCR amplification steps. The paper's data handling went like this. Reads were demultiplexed and grouped by UMI with MIGEC, and clonotypes were assembled and quantified with MiTCR. To exclude erroneous sequences, any TCR cDNA sequence not supported by at least two reads was discarded. The tcR package was used for downstream repertoire analysis, and clonotypes were matched across fractions by CDR3 nucleotide sequence plus V segment. VDJmatch was used to annotate antigen specificity against VDJdb, with one amino acid substitution allowed in CDR3. One entry per CDR3 protein sequence results from the TCRdb reprocessing of the reads, with DNA left out. Here the V and J calls rest on TCRdb's processing, not on the authors' analysis. The sample's table lists a count of a few hundred thousand distinct CDR3 sequences. The ten largest clonotypes hold about 0.4% of the sample.

HCMV-specific IgG was detected in serum with a commercial ELISA kit to determine HCMV serostatus. Ficoll density gradient centrifugation was used to isolate peripheral blood mononuclear cells from blood. The CDR3 numbers 14 residues from cysteine through phenylalanine. The coding DNA is unavailable. The germline V gene specifies SGHTA as CDR1 and FQGNSA as CDR2. The TCR comes from a man aged 18 to 29 in good health. Donor details come from another sample of the same person, matched by shared clones. The chain couples TRBV7-2 to TRBJ2-2; the D call from TCRdb, TRBD1, cannot be confirmed without DNA. Material: blood T cells: a sorted CD56 or NKG2C T cell subset, CD4+ or CD8+ T cells, or bulk PBMC T cells (not recorded which). The encoded CDR3 is CASSERDTTGELFF.